This T cell receptor beta chain comes out of a study of cytomegalovirus exposure and HLA in healthy donors. This clone appeared a few times. Its antigen remains unidentified. Generated by immunoSEQ multiplex PCR, the TCRdb table keeps only in-frame clones and is missing some. Here the sample spans some 110,000 clones, roughly 90% being singletons. General study results and limits: Cytomegalovirus association was assigned to more than 150 TCR beta chains. Reports showed the classifier diagnosing cytomegalovirus status with high specificity and sensitivity. One later analysis, an examination of the 100 to 150 validation repertoires, found that first-cohort TCR clusters tended to co-occur in them.

Germline CDR1 SGHKS, CDR2 YYEKEE (reference sequence). This CDR3 region has 15 residues. V was trimmed by 0 bases and J by 4 bases, leaving 10 bases between them. The chain recombines TRBV5-5 with TRBJ2-2; D unclear. Material for sequencing was PBMCs. The clonotype comes from a woman between 18 and 29 years old in good health and CMV-seropositive. CDR3 protein: CASSLGGSVTGELFF. In DNA form, the CDR3 reads TGTGCCAGCAGCTTGGGTGGCAGCGTCACCGGGGAGCTGTTTTTT.